The 10 T cell receptor beta chains below all came from one sample that was sequenced in a study of regulatory T cells in long-lasting Graves disease. Described time point: persistent/refractory GD, antithyroid drugs over 5 years with positive TRAb. Extracted RNA from PBMCs served as the source of the TCR library. The authors built TCR beta libraries using iRepertoire HTBI primers and Arm-PCR of CDR3 regions. TCRdb re-analysed the multiplex PCR reads in MiXCR, keeping a single row per CDR3 protein. The repertoire has a few hundred thousand distinct CDR3 sequences, roughly a quarter of them found once; the top ten carry approximately 26%. The sample was peripheral blood mononuclear cells (PBMCs), taken when the disease was refractory, from a patient treated with antithyroid drugs. Receptors originate from a female donor with Graves disease.

This clonotype was picked up many times. The chain recombines TRBV6-1 with TRBJ1-4; D is unclear. Germline lookup yields CDR1 MNHNS and CDR2 SASEGT. This CDR3 contains 11 residues. The V and J ends lost 8 bases and 7 bases respectively, with 8 bases between them. The CDR3 loop is CASGRFEKLFF. In DNA form, the CDR3 reads TGTGCCAGCGGTAGATTTGAAAAACTGTTTTTT.

This clonotype was picked up a small number of times. The CDR3 DNA reads TGCAGTGCTAGAGATGAAACAGGGGGGCCCGAAGCTTTCTTT. Amino acid sequence: CSARDETGGPEAFF. The chain employs TRBV20-1 and TRBJ1-1; 8 nucleotides line up with TRBD1. The CDR3 runs to 14 residues. The germline gives CDR1 DFQATT, CDR2 SNEGSKA (reference sequence). With V trimmed by 0 bases and J by 8 bases, 8 bases remained unmatched.

This clonotype came up many times. The chain carries TRBV12-5 and TRBJ1-1; D perhaps matches TRBD1 (5 bases). The length of the CDR3 is 13 residues. Looked up from germline, CDR1 is LGHNT and CDR2 is FRNRAP. V gave up 9 bases and J gave up 1 base, with 12 bases separating them. The CDR3 sequence is CASATDPNTEAFF. The DNA of the CDR3 is TGTGCTAGCGCGACAGATCCGAACACTGAAGCTTTCTTT.

This clonotype was counted between two and nine times. The V gene is TRBV28, the J gene TRBJ2-1; weak D call: TRBD1 (5 bases). V lost 3 bases and J lost 0, with 30 bases in between. Germline CDR1 reads MDHEN; CDR2 reads SYDVKM. This CDR3 region has 22 residues. The CDR3 loop reads CASSLPARTSLTSAPSYNEQFF. The CDR3, as DNA: TGTGCCAGCAGTTTGCCCGCCCGGACATCCCTAACTTCTGCGCCCTCCTACAATGAGCAGTTCTTC.

This chain links TRBV15 with TRBJ2-7; either TRBD1 or TRBD2 may fit D (5 bases each). Germline-derived CDR1 and CDR2 are LNHNV and YYDKDF (reference sequence). V lost 1 base and J 5 bases, leaving 12 bases between the germline ends. This CDR3 spans 14 amino acids. The CDR3 reads CATSRGGTFNEQYF. The CDR3 region has the DNA TGTGCCACCAGCAGAGGAGGGACGTTCAACGAGCAGTACTTC.

This clonotype was recorded many times. The chain recombines TRBV20-1 with TRBJ1-5; 7 nucleotides match TRBD1. The ends lost 4 bases at V and 7 bases at J; junction bases unmatched: 7. Germline lookup yields CDR1 DFQATT and CDR2 SNEGSKA (reference sequence). This CDR3 is built from 13 residues. The CDR3, as DNA: TGCAGTGCTAACGCTCCAGGGGGACAGCCCCAGCATTTT. Amino acids: CSANAPGGQPQHF.

Only a few counts were recorded for this clonotype. The rearrangement uses TRBV7-9 and TRBJ2-1; unclear D gene. CDR1 SEHNR and CDR2 FQNEAQ come from the germline V gene (reference sequence). Deletions cut 2 bases from V and 0 bases from J, with 8 bases between. This CDR3 has 15 amino acids. CDR3: CASSLTFSSYNEQFF. The CDR3 nucleotides are TGTGCCAGCAGCTTAACTTTTAGCTCCTACAATGAGCAGTTCTTC.

V usage is TRBV20-1 and J usage is TRBJ1-5, with D maybe TRBD1 (6 bases). There are 14 residues in the CDR3. The V and J ends lost 6 bases and 0 bases respectively, with 12 bases between them. Per germline, CDR1 DFQATT and CDR2 SNEGSKA (reference sequence). CDR3 sequence: CSAIQGYSNQPQHF. In DNA form, the CDR3 reads TGCAGTGCAATACAGGGCTATAGCAATCAGCCCCAGCATTTT.

This CDR3 reads CAISESLGHPIQYF. As DNA, the CDR3 is TGTGCCATCAGTGAGTCTTTGGGACATCCTATTCAGTACTTC. The chain couples TRBV10-3 to TRBJ2-4, with D possibly being TRBD1 (6 bases). V was clipped by 0 bases and J by 10 bases, with 13 bases between them. The germline V gene has CDR1 ENHRY and CDR2 SYGVKD. The CDR3 has 14 amino acids.

This clonotype showed up just a few times. The rearrangement uses TRBV7-2 and TRBJ1-2; no firm D call. The CDR3 length is 14 residues. CDR1 is SGHTA, CDR2 FQGNSA, per germline. The V gene lost 0 bases and the J gene lost 7 bases, with 12 bases spanning the gap. The CDR3 region is CASSLALEIGGYTF. CDR3 nucleotide sequence: TGTGCCAGCAGCTTAGCGCTCGAGATCGGTGGCTACACCTTC. Based on the CDR3 plus reference TRBV7-2 and TRBJ1-2, the full variable domain is GAGVSQSPSNKVTEKGKDVELRCDPISGHTALYWYRQSLGQGLEFLIYFQGNSAPDKSGLPSDRFSAERTGGSVSTLTIQRTQQEDSAVYLCASSLALEIGGYTFGSGTRLTVV.